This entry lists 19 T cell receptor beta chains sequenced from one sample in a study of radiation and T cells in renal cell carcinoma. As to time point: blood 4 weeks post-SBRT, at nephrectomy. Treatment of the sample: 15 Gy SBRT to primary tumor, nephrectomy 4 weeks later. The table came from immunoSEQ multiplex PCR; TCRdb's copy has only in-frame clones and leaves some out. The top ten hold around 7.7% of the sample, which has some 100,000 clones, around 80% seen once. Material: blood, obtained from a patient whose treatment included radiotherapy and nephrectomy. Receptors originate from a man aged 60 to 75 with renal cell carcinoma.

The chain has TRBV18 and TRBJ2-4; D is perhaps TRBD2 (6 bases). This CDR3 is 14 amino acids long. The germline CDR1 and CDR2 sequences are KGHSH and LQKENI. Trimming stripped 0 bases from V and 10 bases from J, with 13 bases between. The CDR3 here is CASSPPGTGEIQYF. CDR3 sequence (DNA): TGTGCCAGCTCACCACCAGGGACTGGAGAAATTCAGTACTTC.

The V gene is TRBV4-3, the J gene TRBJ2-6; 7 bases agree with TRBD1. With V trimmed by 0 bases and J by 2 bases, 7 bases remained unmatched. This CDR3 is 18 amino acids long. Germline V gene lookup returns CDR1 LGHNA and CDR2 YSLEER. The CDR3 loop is CASSQESVRGTGANVLTF. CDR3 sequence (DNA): TGCGCCAGCAGCCAAGAAAGTGTCAGGGGGACTGGGGCCAACGTCCTGACTTTC.

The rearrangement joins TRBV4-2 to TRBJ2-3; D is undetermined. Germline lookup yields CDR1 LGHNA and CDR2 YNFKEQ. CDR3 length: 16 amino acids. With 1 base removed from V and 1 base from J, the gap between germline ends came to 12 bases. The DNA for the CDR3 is TGTGCCAGCAGCCAAGGAGGTCGTCTAGGCACAGATACGCAGTATTTT. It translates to CASSQGGRLGTDTQYF.

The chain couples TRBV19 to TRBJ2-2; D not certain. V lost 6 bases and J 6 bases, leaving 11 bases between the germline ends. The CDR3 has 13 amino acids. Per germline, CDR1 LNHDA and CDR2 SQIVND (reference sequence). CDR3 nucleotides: TGTGCCAGTAGAGGCCCCGGGCCCGGGGAGCTGTTTTTT. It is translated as CASRGPGPGELFF.

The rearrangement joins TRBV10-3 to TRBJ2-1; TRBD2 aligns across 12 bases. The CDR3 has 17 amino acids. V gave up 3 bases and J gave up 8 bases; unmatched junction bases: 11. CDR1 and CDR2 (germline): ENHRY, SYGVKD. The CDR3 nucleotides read TGTGCCATCAGTGAAACACTAGCGGGAGGCCAGAGTTATGAGCAGTTCTTC. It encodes CAISETLAGGQSYEQFF.

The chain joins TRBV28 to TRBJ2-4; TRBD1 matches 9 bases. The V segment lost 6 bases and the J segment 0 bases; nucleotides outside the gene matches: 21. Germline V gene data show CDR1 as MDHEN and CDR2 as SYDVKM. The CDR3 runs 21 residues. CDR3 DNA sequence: TGTGCCAGCAGCCTTTCCCCGGGACAGGGTATAGGGGTGCTAGCCAAAAACATTCAGTACTTC. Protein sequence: CASSLSPGQGIGVLAKNIQYF.

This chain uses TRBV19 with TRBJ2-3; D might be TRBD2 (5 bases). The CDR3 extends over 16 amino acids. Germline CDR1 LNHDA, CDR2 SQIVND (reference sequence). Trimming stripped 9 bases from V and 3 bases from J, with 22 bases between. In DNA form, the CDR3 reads TGTGCCAGCAGCCTGAACCCAGCCGGGGTTACAGATACGCAGTATTTT. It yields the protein CASSLNPAGVTDTQYF.

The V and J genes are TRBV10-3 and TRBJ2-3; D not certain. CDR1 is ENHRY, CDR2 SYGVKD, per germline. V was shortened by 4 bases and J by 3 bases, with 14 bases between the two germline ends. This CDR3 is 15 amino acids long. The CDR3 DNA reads TGTGCCATCAGTGCTTTGGAAACCAGGACAGATACGCAGTATTTT. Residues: CAISALETRTDTQYF.

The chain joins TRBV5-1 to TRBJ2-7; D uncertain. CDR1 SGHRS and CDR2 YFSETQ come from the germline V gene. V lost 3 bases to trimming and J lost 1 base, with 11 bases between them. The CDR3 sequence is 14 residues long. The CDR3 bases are TGCGCCAGCAGCTCATCCAGGAGTTCCTACGAGCAGTACTTC. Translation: CASSSSRSSYEQYF.

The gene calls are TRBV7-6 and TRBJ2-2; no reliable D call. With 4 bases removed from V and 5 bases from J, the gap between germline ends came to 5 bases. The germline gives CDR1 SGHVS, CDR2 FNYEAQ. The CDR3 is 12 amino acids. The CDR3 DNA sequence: TGTGCCAGCAGCTCGTTGACCGGGGAGCTGTTTTTT. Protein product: CASSSLTGELFF.

CDR3 amino acids: CASSPGGGLLSYEQYF. The CDR3 bases are TGTGCCAGCAGTCCGGGAGGGGGACTCCTTTCCTACGAGCAGTACTTC. The chain carries TRBV28 and TRBJ2-7, with 8 bases fitting TRBD2. Germline V gene data show CDR1 as MDHEN and CDR2 as SYDVKM. This CDR3 has 16 amino acids. The V segment lost 5 bases and the J segment 1 base; nucleotides outside the gene matches: 10.

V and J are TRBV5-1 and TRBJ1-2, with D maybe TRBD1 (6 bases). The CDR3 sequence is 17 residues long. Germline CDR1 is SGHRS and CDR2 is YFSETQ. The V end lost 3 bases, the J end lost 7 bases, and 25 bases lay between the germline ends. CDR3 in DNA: TGCGCCAGCAGCTCCGATCTTCACCTTACAGGGTCTCTTGGCTACACCTTC. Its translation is CASSSDLHLTGSLGYTF.

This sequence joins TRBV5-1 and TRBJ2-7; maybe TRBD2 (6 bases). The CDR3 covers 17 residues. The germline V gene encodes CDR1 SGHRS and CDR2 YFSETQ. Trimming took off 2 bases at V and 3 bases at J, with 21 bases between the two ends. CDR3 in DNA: TGCGCCAGCAGCTTAGGAGGGCCCGGTTACCTCCTCTACGAGCAGTACTTC. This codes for CASSLGGPGYLLYEQYF.

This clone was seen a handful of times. CDR3 bases: TGTGCCAGCAGTTCTTTAGGCTTTGGGGACAATCAGCCCCAGCATTTT. Protein product: CASSSLGFGDNQPQHF. The chain joins TRBV6-5 to TRBJ1-5; D unresolved. The germline V gene encodes CDR1 MNHEY and CDR2 SVGAGI. This CDR3 contains 16 residues. Trimming shortened V by 4 bases and J by 3 bases, and 16 bases separated the two germline ends.

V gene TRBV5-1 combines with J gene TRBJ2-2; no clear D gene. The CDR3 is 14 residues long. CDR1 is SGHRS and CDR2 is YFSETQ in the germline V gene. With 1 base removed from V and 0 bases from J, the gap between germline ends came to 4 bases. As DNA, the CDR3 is TGCGCCAGCAGCTTGAACACGAACACCGGGGAGCTGTTTTTT. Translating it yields CASSLNTNTGELFF.

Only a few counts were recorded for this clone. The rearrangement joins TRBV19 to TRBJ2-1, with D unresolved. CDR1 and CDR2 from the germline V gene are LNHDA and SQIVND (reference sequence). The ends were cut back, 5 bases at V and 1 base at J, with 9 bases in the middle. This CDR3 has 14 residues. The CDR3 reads CASSELGSYNEQFF. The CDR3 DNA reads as TGTGCCAGTAGTGAGCTAGGGTCCTACAATGAGCAGTTCTTC.

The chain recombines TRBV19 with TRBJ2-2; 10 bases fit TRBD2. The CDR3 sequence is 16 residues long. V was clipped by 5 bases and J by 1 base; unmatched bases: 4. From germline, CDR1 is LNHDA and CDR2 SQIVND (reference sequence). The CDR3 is CASSGWTSGNTGELFF. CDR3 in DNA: TGTGCCAGTAGTGGATGGACTAGCGGGAACACCGGGGAGCTGTTTTTT.

CDR3 sequence reads: CASSEFARRPYNEQFF. The CDR3 DNA follows: TGTGCCAGCAGTGAATTCGCCCGGCGCCCCTACAATGAGCAGTTCTTC. V is TRBV25-1 and J is TRBJ2-1; D remains ambiguous. The V end lost 1 base, the J end lost 2 bases, and 12 bases lay between the germline ends. The germline V gene has CDR1 MGHDK and CDR2 SYGVNS. This CDR3 is 16 amino acids long.

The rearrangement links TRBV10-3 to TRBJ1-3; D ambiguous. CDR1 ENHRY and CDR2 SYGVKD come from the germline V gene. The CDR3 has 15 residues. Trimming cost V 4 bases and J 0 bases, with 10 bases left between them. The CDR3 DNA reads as TGTGCCATCAGTGCCAACAAGGACTCTGGAAACACCATATATTTT. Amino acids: CAISANKDSGNTIYF.